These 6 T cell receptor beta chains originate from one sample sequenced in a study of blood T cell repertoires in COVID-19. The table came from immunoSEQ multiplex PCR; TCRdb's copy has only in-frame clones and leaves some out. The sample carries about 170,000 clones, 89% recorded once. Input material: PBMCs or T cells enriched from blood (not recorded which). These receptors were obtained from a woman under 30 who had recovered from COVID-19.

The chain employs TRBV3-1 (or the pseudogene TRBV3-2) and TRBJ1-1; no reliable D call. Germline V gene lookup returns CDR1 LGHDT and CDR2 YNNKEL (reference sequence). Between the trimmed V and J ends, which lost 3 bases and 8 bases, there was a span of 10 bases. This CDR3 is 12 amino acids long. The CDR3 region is CASSHLDGEAFF. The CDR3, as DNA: TGTGCCAGCAGCCACCTAGACGGCGAAGCTTTCTTT.

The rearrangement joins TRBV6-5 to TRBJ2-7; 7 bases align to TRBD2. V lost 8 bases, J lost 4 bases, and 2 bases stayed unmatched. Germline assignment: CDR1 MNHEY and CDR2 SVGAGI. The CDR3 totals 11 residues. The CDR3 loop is CASGRGYEQYF. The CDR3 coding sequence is TGTGCCAGCGGGAGGGGTTACGAGCAGTACTTC.

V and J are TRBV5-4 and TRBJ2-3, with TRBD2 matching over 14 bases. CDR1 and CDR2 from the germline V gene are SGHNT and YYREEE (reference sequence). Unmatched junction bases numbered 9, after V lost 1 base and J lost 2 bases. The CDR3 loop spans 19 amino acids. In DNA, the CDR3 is TGTGCCAGCAGCTTGAGGGGACTAGCGGGAGCGAGGGCCACAGATACGCAGTATTTT. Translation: CASSLRGLAGARATDTQYF.

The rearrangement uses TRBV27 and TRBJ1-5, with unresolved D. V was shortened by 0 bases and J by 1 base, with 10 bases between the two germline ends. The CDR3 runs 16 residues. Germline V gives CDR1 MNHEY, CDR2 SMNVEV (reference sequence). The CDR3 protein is CASSLSAGMSNQPQHF. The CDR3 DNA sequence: TGTGCCAGCAGTTTATCGGCCGGGATGAGCAATCAGCCCCAGCATTTT.

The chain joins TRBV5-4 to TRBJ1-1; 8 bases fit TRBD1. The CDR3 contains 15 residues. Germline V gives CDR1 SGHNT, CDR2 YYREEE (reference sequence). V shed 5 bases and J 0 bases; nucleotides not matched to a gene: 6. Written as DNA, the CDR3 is TGTGCCAGCAGTGTACCGGGACAGGTGAACACTGAAGCTTTCTTT. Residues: CASSVPGQVNTEAFF.

DNA of the CDR3: TGTGCCAGCAGCCGGCACACTAGTCTTGGCCGCACAGATACGCAGTATTTT. This translates into CASSRHTSLGRTDTQYF. J is TRBJ2-3 and V is TRBV27; TRBD2 might be the D (5 bases). The CDR3 loop spans 17 amino acids. In germline, CDR1 is MNHEY, CDR2 SMNVEV (reference sequence). Trimming took 6 bases from V and 1 from J, leaving 20 bases between them.